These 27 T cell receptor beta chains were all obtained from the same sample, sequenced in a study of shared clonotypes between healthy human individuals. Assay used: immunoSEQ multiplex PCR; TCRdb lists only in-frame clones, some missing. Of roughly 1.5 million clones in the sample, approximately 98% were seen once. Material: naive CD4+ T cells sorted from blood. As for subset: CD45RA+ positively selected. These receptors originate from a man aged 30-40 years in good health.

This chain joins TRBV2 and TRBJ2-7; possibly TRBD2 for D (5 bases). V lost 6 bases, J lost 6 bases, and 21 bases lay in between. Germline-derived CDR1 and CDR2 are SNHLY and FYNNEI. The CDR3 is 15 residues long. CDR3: CASSKAYGGSSEQYF. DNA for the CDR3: TGTGCCAGCAGCAAAGCTTATGGAGGTTCATCCGAGCAGTACTTC.

The chain's CDR3 is CASSYLAGGLDEQFF. The CDR3, as DNA: TGTGCCAGCTCATATTTGGCGGGAGGGCTGGATGAGCAGTTCTTC. The V call is TRBV18, the J call TRBJ2-1; TRBD2 matches 9 bases. The CDR3 has 15 residues. V gave up 5 bases and J gave up 8 bases; unmatched junction bases: 10. CDR1 is KGHSH and CDR2 is LQKENI in the germline V gene.

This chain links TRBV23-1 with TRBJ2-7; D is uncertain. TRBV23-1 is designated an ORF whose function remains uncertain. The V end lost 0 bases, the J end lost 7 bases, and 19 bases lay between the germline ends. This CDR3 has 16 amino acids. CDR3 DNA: TGCGCCAGCAGTCAATCCGGGCGCAAATCGCGCGGAGAGCAGTACTTC. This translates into CASSQSGRKSRGEQYF.

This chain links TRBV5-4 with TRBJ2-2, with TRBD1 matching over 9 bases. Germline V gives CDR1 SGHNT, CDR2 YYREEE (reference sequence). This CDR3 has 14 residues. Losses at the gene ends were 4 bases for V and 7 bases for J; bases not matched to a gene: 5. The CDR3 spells CASSNGQGRGELFF. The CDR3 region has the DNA TGTGCCAGCAGCAACGGACAGGGGCGCGGGGAGCTGTTTTTT.

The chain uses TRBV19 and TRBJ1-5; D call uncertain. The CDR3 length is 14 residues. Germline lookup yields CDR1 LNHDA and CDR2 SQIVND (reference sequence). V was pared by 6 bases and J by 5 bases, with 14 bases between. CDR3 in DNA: TGTGCCAGTAGCCCACGGGGTCTCGATCAGCCCCAGCATTTT. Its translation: CASSPRGLDQPQHF.

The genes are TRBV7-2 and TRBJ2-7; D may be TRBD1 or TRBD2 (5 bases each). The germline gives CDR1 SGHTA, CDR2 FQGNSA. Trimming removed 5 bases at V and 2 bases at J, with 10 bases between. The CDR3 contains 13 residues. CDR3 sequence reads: CASSRDQTYEQYF. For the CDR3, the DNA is TGTGCCAGCAGCCGGGACCAAACCTACGAGCAGTACTTC.

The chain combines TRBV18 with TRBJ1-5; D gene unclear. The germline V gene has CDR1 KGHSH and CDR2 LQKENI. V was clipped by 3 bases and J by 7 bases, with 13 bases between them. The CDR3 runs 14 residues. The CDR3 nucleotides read TGTGCCAGCTCACCGGATTCGGAAGGGCAGCCCCAGCATTTT. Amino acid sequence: CASSPDSEGQPQHF.

The CDR3 here is CASRHDRGNTIYF. The CDR3 DNA follows: TGTGCCAGCAGGCATGACAGAGGAAACACCATATATTTT. The chain combines TRBV7-2 with TRBJ1-3, with D possibly TRBD1 on 5 matching bases. V lost 6 bases, J lost 4 bases, and 10 bases lay in between. CDR3 size: 13 residues. Germline assignment: CDR1 SGHTA and CDR2 FQGNSA.

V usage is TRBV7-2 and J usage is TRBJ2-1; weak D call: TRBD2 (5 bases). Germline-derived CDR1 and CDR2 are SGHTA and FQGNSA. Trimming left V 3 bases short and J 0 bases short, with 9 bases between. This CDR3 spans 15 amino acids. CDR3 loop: CASSLGDSSYNEQFF. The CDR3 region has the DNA TGTGCCAGCAGCTTGGGAGATAGCTCCTACAATGAGCAGTTCTTC.

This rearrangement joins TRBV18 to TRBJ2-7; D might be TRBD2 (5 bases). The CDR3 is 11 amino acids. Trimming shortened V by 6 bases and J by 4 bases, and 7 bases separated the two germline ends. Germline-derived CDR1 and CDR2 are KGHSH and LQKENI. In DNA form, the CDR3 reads TGTGCCAGCTCCCGGGAATACGAGCAGTACTTC. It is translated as CASSREYEQYF.

The DNA for the CDR3 is TGTGCCAGCAACGGACAGGGTTTGCCCTACGAGCAGTACTTC. Amino acids: CASNGQGLPYEQYF. The rearrangement links TRBV6-1 to TRBJ2-7; 8 bases agree with TRBD1. CDR3 length equals 14 residues. V lost 7 bases, J lost 2 bases, and 7 bases stayed unmatched. The germline V gene encodes CDR1 MNHNS and CDR2 SASEGT.

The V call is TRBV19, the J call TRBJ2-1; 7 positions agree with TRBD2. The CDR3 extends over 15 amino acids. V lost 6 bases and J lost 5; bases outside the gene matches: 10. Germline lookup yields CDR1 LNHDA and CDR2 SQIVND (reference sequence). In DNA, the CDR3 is TGTGCCAGTAGCCGACGGACGGGGGGAGACAATGAGCAGTTCTTC. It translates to CASSRRTGGDNEQFF.

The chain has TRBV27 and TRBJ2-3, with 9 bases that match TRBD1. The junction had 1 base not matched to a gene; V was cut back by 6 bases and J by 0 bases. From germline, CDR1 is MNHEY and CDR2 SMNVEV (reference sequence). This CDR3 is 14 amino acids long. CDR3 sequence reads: CASRGTGSTDTQYF. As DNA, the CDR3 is TGTGCCAGCAGGGGGACAGGGAGCACAGATACGCAGTATTTT.

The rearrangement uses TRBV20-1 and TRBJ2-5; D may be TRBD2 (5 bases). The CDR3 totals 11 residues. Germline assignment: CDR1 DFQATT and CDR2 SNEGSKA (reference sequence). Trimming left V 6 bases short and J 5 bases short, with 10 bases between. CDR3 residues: CSAWGEETQYF. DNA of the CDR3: TGCAGTGCCTGGGGAGAGGAGACCCAGTACTTC.

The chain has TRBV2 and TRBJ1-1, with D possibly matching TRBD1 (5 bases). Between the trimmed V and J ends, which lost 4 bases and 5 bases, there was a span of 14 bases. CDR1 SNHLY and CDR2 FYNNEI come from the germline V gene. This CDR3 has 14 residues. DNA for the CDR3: TGTGCCAGCAGTGGGGGATTCCGGGGGACTGAAGCTTTCTTT. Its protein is CASSGGFRGTEAFF.

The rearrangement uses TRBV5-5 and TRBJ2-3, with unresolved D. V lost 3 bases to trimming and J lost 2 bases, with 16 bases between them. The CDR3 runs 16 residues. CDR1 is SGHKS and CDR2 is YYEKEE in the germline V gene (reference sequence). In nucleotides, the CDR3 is TGTGCCAGCAGCTCAGAAACCGCTCCGCCCACAGATACGCAGTATTTT. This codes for CASSSETAPPTDTQYF. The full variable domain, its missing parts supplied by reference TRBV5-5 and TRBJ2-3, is DAGVTQSPTHLIKTRGQQVTLRCSPISGHKSVSWYQQVLGQGPQFIFQYYEKEERGRGNFPDRFSARQFPNYSSELNVNALLLGDSALYLCASSSETAPPTDTQYFGPGTRLTVL.

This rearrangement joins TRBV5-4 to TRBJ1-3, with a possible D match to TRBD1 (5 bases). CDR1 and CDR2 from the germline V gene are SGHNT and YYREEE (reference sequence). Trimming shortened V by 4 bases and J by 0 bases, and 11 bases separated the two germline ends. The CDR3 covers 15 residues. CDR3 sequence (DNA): TGTGCCAGCAGCCGGGACCGAGACTCTGGAAACACCATATATTTT. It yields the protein CASSRDRDSGNTIYF.

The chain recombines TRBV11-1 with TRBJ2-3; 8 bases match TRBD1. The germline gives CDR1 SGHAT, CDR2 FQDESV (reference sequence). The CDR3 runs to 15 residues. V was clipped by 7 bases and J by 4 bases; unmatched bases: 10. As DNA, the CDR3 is TGTGCCAGCATCGAAAGGGACAGGATAGCAGATACGCAGTATTTT. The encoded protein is CASIERDRIADTQYF. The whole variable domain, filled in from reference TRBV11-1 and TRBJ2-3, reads EAEVAQSPRYKITEKSQAVAFWCDPISGHATLYWYRQILGQGPELLVQFQDESVVDDSQLPKDRFSAERLKGVDSTLKIQPAELGDSAMYLCASIERDRIADTQYFGPGTRLTVL.

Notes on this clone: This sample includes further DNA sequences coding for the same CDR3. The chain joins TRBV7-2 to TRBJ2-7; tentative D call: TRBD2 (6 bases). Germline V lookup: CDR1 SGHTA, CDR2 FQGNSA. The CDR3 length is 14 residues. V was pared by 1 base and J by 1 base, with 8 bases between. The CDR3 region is CASSLVGTSYEQYF. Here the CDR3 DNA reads TGTGCCAGCAGCTTAGTAGGGACTTCCTACGAGCAGTACTTC.

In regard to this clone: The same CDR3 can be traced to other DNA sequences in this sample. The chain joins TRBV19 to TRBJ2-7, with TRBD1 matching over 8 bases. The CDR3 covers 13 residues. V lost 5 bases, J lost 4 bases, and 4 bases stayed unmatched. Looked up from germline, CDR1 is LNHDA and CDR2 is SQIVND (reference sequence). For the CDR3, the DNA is TGTGCCAGTAGTGGGACAGGCTTGTACGAGCAGTACTTC. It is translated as CASSGTGLYEQYF.

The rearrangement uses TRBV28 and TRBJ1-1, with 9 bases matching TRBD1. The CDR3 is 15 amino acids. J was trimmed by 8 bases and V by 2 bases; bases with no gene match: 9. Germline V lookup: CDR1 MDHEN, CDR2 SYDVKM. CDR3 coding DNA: TGTGCCAGCAGTTTAATTCACTCGGGACAGGGAGAAGCTTTCTTT. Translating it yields CASSLIHSGQGEAFF.

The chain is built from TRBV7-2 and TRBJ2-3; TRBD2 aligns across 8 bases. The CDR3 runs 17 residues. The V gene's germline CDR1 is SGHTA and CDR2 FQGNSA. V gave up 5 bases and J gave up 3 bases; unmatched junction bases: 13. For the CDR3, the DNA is TGTGCCAGCAGCCCCAGAAGACTAGCGACTCAGACAGATACGCAGTATTTT. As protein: CASSPRRLATQTDTQYF.

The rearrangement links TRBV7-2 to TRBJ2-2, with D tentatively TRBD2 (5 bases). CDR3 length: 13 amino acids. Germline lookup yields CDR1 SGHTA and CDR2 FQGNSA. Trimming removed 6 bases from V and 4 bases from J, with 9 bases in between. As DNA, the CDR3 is TGTGCCAGCAGTCTAGCAGTCACCGGGGAGCTGTTTTTT. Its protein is CASSLAVTGELFF.

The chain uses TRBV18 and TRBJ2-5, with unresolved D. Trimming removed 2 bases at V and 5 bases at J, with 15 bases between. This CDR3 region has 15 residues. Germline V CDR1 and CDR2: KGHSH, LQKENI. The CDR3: CASSPTPGDGETQYF. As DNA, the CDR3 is TGTGCCAGCTCACCAACTCCTGGTGATGGGGAGACCCAGTACTTC.

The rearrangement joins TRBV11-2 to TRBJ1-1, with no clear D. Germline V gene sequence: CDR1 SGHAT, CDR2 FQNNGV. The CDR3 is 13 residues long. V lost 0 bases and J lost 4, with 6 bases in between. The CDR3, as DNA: TGTGCCAGCAGCTTAGAAGTAGCCACTGAAGCTTTCTTT. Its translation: CASSLEVATEAFF.

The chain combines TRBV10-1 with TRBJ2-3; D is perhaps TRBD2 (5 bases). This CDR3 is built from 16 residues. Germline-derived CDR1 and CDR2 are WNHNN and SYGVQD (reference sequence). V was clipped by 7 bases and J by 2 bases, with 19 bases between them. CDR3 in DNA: TGCGCCAGCAACGGTTCCAAGCGGCTAATCACAGATACGCAGTATTTT. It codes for CASNGSKRLITDTQYF.

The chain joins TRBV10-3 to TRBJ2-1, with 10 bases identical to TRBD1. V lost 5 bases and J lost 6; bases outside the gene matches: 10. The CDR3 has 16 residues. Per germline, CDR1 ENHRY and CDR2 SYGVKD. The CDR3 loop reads CAISQPRTGGSNEQFF. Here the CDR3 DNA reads TGTGCCATCAGTCAGCCACGGACAGGGGGTTCCAATGAGCAGTTCTTC.